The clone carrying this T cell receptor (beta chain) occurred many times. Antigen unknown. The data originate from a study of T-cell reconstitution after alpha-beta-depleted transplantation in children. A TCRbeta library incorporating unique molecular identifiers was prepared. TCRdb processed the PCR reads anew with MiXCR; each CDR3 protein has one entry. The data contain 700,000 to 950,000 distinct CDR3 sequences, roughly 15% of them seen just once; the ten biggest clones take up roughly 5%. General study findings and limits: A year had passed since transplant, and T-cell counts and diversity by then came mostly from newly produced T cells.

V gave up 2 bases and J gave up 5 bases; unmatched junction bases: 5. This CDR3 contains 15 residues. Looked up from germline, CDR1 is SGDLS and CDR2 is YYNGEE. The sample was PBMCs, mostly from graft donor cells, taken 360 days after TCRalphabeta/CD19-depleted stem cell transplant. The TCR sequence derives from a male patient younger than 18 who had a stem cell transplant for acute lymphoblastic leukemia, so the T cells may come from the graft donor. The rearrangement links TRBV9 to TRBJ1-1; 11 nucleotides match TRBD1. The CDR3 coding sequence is TGTGCCAGCAGCGTCTCCGGGACAGGGGGAACTGAAGCTTTCTTT. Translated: CASSVSGTGGTEAFF.